A single sample gave rise to the 9 T cell receptor beta chains below, sequenced in a study of T cell changes during pregnancy in multiple sclerosis. TCRdb's copy holds only in-frame clones and misses some; the assay was immunoSEQ multiplex PCR. This sample has more than 25,000 clones; 91% occur once, and the top ten carry about 3.9%. Here the sequenced sample was CD8+ T cells from peripheral blood mononuclear cells, taken in the second trimester of pregnancy. These receptors were collected from a female donor in good health, enrolled as a control in a pregnancy study.

The chain recombines TRBV30 with TRBJ2-3; 11 positions match TRBD1. The CDR3 is 13 amino acids. After removal of 8 bases from V and 4 bases from J, the junction contained 5 bases not matched to a gene. CDR1 is GTSNPN and CDR2 is SVGIG in the germline V gene (reference sequence). CDR3 loop: CAALGQGADTQYF. DNA of the CDR3: TGTGCCGCCCTGGGACAGGGGGCAGATACGCAGTATTTT.

The CDR3 nucleotides are TGTGCCAGCAGCGGACTAGCGTCTCTAGATACGCAGTATTTT. The encoded protein is CASSGLASLDTQYF. The J gene is TRBJ2-3, the V gene TRBV21-1; the D call TRBD2 from the table was never checked on the DNA. TRBV21-1 is a pseudogene. This CDR3 has 14 amino acids.

The J gene is TRBJ2-7, the V gene TRBV11-2; 7 bases are shared with TRBD2. Germline V CDR1 and CDR2: SGHAT, FQNNGV. The CDR3 spans 13 residues. The V gene end was trimmed by 5 bases and the J gene end by 6 bases; junction bases not matched to a gene: 7. The CDR3, as DNA: TGTGCCAGCAGCGGCGGGCCTAGCGGCGAGCAGTACTTC. It encodes CASSGGPSGEQYF.

The rearrangement uses TRBV5-6 and TRBJ1-1; D may be TRBD1 (5 bases). The CDR3 runs 13 residues. With 3 bases removed from V and 8 bases from J, the gap between germline ends came to 14 bases. Germline-derived CDR1 and CDR2 are SGHDT and YYEEEE. The CDR3 loop is CASSWGGMTEAFF. The DNA of the CDR3 is TGTGCCAGCAGCTGGGGGGGTATGACGGAAGCTTTCTTT.

The rearrangement joins TRBV4-2 to TRBJ2-1, with 7 bases identical to TRBD2. Germline CDR1 LGHNA, CDR2 YNFKEQ. V shed 0 bases and J 10 bases; nucleotides not matched to a gene: 0. CDR3 length: 12 residues. The CDR3 reads CASSQERGEQFF. In DNA form, the CDR3 reads TGTGCCAGCAGCCAAGAGCGGGGGGAGCAGTTCTTC.

The chain carries TRBV5-1 and TRBJ2-3, with D tentatively TRBD2 (6 bases). Germline CDR1 SGHRS, CDR2 YFSETQ. Trimming stripped 0 bases from V and 0 bases from J, with 14 bases between. The CDR3 spans 17 residues. CDR3 nucleotides: TGCGCCAGCAGCTTGGGGACCCTAGCGATTAGCACAGATACGCAGTATTTT. Its translation is CASSLGTLAISTDTQYF.

The CDR3 spells CASSARDRAYEQYF. CDR3 nucleotides: TGTGCCAGCAGTGCACGGGACAGGGCCTACGAGCAGTACTTC. The chain joins TRBV2 to TRBJ2-7; 9 positions agree with TRBD1. The length of the CDR3 is 14 residues. V lost 4 bases to trimming and J lost 2 bases; unmatched junction nucleotides: 3. Germline values: CDR1 SNHLY, CDR2 FYNNEI.

The genes are TRBV11-2 and TRBJ2-7; D perhaps matches TRBD2 (6 bases). The CDR3 is 15 amino acids. CDR1 and CDR2 (germline): SGHAT, FQNNGV. Trimming pared 1 base from V and 0 bases from J, leaving 10 bases between. The chain's CDR3 is CASSLGPSDSYEQYF. The CDR3 coding sequence is TGTGCCAGCAGCTTAGGGCCTAGCGACTCCTACGAGCAGTACTTC.

CDR3 protein: CARTYEKRPGQLPPGQFF. The CDR3 bases are TGTGCCAGAACGTACGAAAAGCGTCCGGGACAGCTACCTCCAGGGCAGTTCTTC. This rearrangement joins TRBV7-9 to TRBJ2-1; 7 bases align to TRBD1. The CDR3 has 18 residues. Germline-derived CDR1 and CDR2 are SEHNR and FQNEAQ (reference sequence). The V and J ends lost 9 bases and 12 bases, in that order; junction bases with no gene match: 29.